Here is one T cell receptor (beta chain) with its context. Its target is not known. One junction end disagrees with the germline gene, perhaps due to a read error. The CDR3 has 18 amino acids. Germline values: CDR1 SGHTA, CDR2 FQGNSA. Disease duration was under 3 months in the ophthalmopathy patients, who also had a Clinical Activity Score of at least 3 and a NOSPECS grade of at least 4. Investigators excluded patients with uncontrolled infection, other autoimmune disease, pregnancy or lactation. Researchers amplified the TCR beta CDR3 regions from RNA transcripts. The primer set for the first-round RT-PCR of the TCR CDR3 was HTBI. TCRdb itself ran the multiplex PCR reads through MiXCR, one entry per CDR3 protein. The table includes roughly 56,000 distinct CDR3 sequences, around half detected once. The entry originates in a study of T cells in Graves' hyperthyroidism and ophthalmopathy. Study at large: The initial diagnosis was the point when peripheral blood was collected, ahead of any treatment.

Study-wide points: Prediction of ophthalmopathy progression came a median about 6 months pre-onset.

J is TRBJ2-7 and V is TRBV7-2; D may correspond to TRBD1 or TRBD2 (6 bases each). The sample was blood. This TCR derives from a woman in her thirties with Graves' ophthalmopathy. The CDR3 sequence is CASSLVSNGRGGGYVQYF. CDR3 sequence (DNA): TGTGCCAGCAGCTTAGTCTCTAACGGGAGAGGTGGGGGCTACGTGCAGTACTTC.